One and the same sample provided the 5 T cell receptor beta chains below, sequenced in a study of T cells in Graves' hyperthyroidism and ophthalmopathy. RNA transcripts served as the template for amplifying TCR beta CDR3 regions. Researchers ran a first-round RT-PCR on the TCR CDR3 using the HTBI primer set. TCRdb independently ran MiXCR on the multiplex PCR reads; one entry per CDR3 protein. The profile covers 300,000 or so distinct CDR3 sequences, with approximately 17% appearing a single time and about 50% taken by the ten largest. The sequenced sample was blood. Receptors were obtained from a woman aged 55-70 years with Graves' ophthalmopathy.

This clonotype was found a few times. The rearrangement links TRBV29-1 to TRBJ1-4; TRBD1 is a possible D gene (5 bases). V lost 5 bases, J lost 9 bases, and 10 bases lay in between. Germline CDR1 SQVTM, CDR2 ANQGSEA. CDR3 length: 11 amino acids. CDR3 protein: CSVNPGQKLFF. In nucleotides, the CDR3 is TGCAGCGTTAACCCGGGACAAAAACTGTTTTTT.

This clonotype was picked up many times. The rearrangement links TRBV7-2 to TRBJ2-7; unclear D gene. Per the germline V gene, CDR1 is SGHTA and CDR2 is FQGNSA. V was trimmed by 3 bases and J by 7 bases, leaving 10 bases between them. There are 12 residues in the CDR3. The CDR3 coding sequence is TGTGCCAGCAGCTTCAATGCGAGGGAGCAGTACTTC. Residues: CASSFNAREQYF.

In its sample, this clonotype was seen many times. CDR3: CASSGKTGTYEQYF. The CDR3, as DNA: TGCGCCAGCAGCGGCAAGACAGGGACCTACGAGCAGTACTTC. V usage is TRBV5-1 and J usage is TRBJ2-7; 7 bases map to TRBD1. The CDR3 covers 14 residues. Unmatched junction bases numbered 6, after V lost 4 bases and J lost 2 bases. Germline CDR1 and CDR2: SGHRS and YFSETQ.

This clonotype showed up many times. The chain combines TRBV20-1 with TRBJ2-5; the D gene could be TRBD1 or TRBD2 (5 bases each). Germline lookup yields CDR1 DFQATT and CDR2 SNEGSKA (reference sequence). The CDR3 is 15 amino acids. V was trimmed by 3 bases and J by 7 bases, leaving 21 bases between them. The CDR3 nucleotides are TGCAGTGCTAGGTCCCCCAGGGTTCACGGAGGGACCCAGTACTTC. As protein: CSARSPRVHGGTQYF.

This clonotype was detected many times. This rearrangement joins TRBV6-1 to TRBJ1-3, with unresolved D. Looked up from germline, CDR1 is MNHNS and CDR2 is SASEGT. The CDR3 covers 13 residues. V lost 5 bases and J lost 4, with 9 bases in between. CDR3 in amino acids: CASSYVTGNTIYF. DNA of the CDR3: TGTGCCAGCAGTTATGTCACAGGAAACACCATATATTTT.